The 20 T cell receptor beta chains listed next were all sequenced from one sample in a study of blood T cell repertoires in COVID-19. TCRdb keeps only in-frame clones here, not all; method: immunoSEQ multiplex PCR. The table records some 150,000 clones, 75% to 85% of them present only once. Sequencing used peripheral blood. These receptors were taken from a woman between 50 and 59 years old in a cohort sampled during active or convalescent COVID-19.

The chain employs TRBV6-1 and TRBJ1-3, with D possibly TRBD1 on 5 matching bases. This CDR3 spans 16 amino acids. Germline V gene data show CDR1 as MNHNS and CDR2 as SASEGT. V lost 4 bases and J lost 2, with 15 bases in between. DNA for the CDR3: TGTGCCAGCAGTGTGTGGTGGGGGGGACCTGGAAACACCATATATTTT. Its protein is CASSVWWGGPGNTIYF.

The chain links TRBV5-1 to TRBJ1-2; 7 nucleotides agree with TRBD1. This CDR3 spans 15 amino acids. Trimming took 0 bases from V and 0 from J; bases not matched to a gene: 2. Germline V lookup: CDR1 SGHRS, CDR2 YFSETQ. DNA for the CDR3: TGCGCCAGCAGCTTGGACAGGGGCACTAACTATGGCTACACCTTC. This codes for CASSLDRGTNYGYTF.

The CDR3 nucleotides read TGTGCCAGTAGGAACCCCGGGACTACCCTCCACTTT. Translated: CASRNPGTTLHF. This sequence joins TRBV19 and TRBJ1-6, with D tentatively TRBD1 (5 bases). With 6 bases removed from V and 14 bases from J, the gap between germline ends came to 14 bases. This CDR3 spans 12 amino acids. The germline V gene encodes CDR1 LNHDA and CDR2 SQIVND (reference sequence).

The chain joins TRBV6-5 to TRBJ1-2; TRBD1 matches at 10 bases. J lost 8 bases, V lost 6 bases, and 9 bases had no gene match. The CDR3 is 14 amino acids. Germline V gene lookup returns CDR1 MNHEY and CDR2 SVGAGI. CDR3 in amino acids: CASRPWDRGLGYTF. The CDR3 bases are TGTGCCAGCAGACCCTGGGACAGGGGATTAGGCTACACCTTC.

The genes are TRBV18 and TRBJ2-6; no firm D call. This CDR3 spans 15 amino acids. From germline, CDR1 is KGHSH and CDR2 LQKENI. Trimming removed 1 base at V and 0 bases at J, with 4 bases between. The CDR3 reads CASSPRSSGANVLTF. The DNA for the CDR3 is TGTGCCAGCTCACCACGGAGCTCTGGGGCCAACGTCCTGACTTTC.

The chain joins TRBV6-5 to TRBJ1-1; 7 bases are shared with TRBD1. With V trimmed by 7 bases and J by 1 base, 6 bases remained unmatched. The CDR3 is made up of 14 amino acids. Germline V gene lookup returns CDR1 MNHEY and CDR2 SVGAGI. The CDR3: CASNKQGRNTEAFF. The CDR3 DNA follows: TGTGCCAGCAACAAACAGGGGAGGAACACTGAAGCTTTCTTT.

This chain joins TRBV7-9 and TRBJ1-2; no definite D call. The CDR3 covers 15 residues. V lost 5 bases, J lost 4 bases, and 17 bases lay in between. Germline loops: CDR1 SEHNR, CDR2 FQNEAQ (reference sequence). The CDR3 sequence is CASSPNAGSGYGYTF. The CDR3, as DNA: TGTGCCAGCAGCCCAAATGCGGGTTCGGGCTATGGCTACACCTTC. Together with reference TRBV7-9 and TRBJ1-2, the CDR3 gives the full variable domain: DTGVSQNPRHKITKRGQNVTFRCDPISEHNRLYWYRQTLGQGPEFLTYFQNEAQLEKSRLLSDRFSAERPKGSFSTLEIQRTEQGDSAMYLCASSPNAGSGYGYTFGSGTRLTVV.

V and J are TRBV4-3 and TRBJ1-2; D might be TRBD1 (5 bases). CDR3 size: 15 residues. CDR1 and CDR2 from the germline V gene are LGHNA and YSLEER. V gave up 3 bases and J gave up 4 bases, with 15 bases separating them. CDR3 bases: TGCGCCAGCAGCCAGATGCAGGGAGGGCCCTATGGCTACACCTTC. Its translation is CASSQMQGGPYGYTF.

This clone was seen a few times. The J gene is TRBJ2-1, the V gene TRBV30, with a tentative D call TRBD1 (6 bases). The length of the CDR3 is 18 residues. The germline gives CDR1 GTSNPN, CDR2 SVGIG (reference sequence). V lost 2 bases and J 4 bases, leaving 24 bases between the germline ends. CDR3 region: CAWSFGQFPVSVYNEQFF. CDR3 sequence (DNA): TGTGCCTGGAGTTTCGGACAGTTTCCCGTGTCCGTTTACAATGAGCAGTTCTTC.

This clone was counted a single time. The rearrangement links TRBV29-1 to TRBJ2-5, with D possibly matching TRBD2 (5 bases). V lost 1 base and J lost 0, with 6 bases in between. In germline, CDR1 is SQVTM, CDR2 ANQGSEA. The CDR3 spans 13 residues. CDR3 in amino acids: CSVEGGYQETQYF. CDR3 DNA: TGCAGCGTTGAAGGAGGGTACCAAGAGACCCAGTACTTC.

This chain connects TRBV11-1 to TRBJ2-7; D not resolved. V was clipped by 4 bases and J by 0 bases, with 4 bases between them. The V gene's germline CDR1 is SGHAT and CDR2 FQDESV (reference sequence). The CDR3 sequence is 12 residues long. CDR3 region: CASSSSSYEQYF. CDR3 coding DNA: TGTGCCAGCAGCTCCTCCTCCTACGAGCAGTACTTC. The variable domain in full, completed from reference TRBV11-1 and TRBJ2-7, reads EAEVAQSPRYKITEKSQAVAFWCDPISGHATLYWYRQILGQGPELLVQFQDESVVDDSQLPKDRFSAERLKGVDSTLKIQPAELGDSAMYLCASSSSSYEQYFGPGTRLTVT.

The V call is TRBV6-1, the J call TRBJ2-3; 11 positions match TRBD2. CDR1 is MNHNS and CDR2 is SASEGT in the germline V gene. The junction had 5 bases not matched to a gene; V was cut back by 3 bases and J by 6 bases. This CDR3 region has 15 residues. The CDR3 nucleotides read TGTGCCAGCAGTGATGTAGCGGGGGGGCCCGATACGCAGTATTTT. It translates to CASSDVAGGPDTQYF.

CDR3 sequence reads: CASRGTDNQPQHF. CDR3 coding DNA: TGTGCCAGCCGTGGGACTGACAATCAGCCCCAGCATTTT. V usage is TRBV12-3 or TRBV12-4 and J usage is TRBJ1-5, with TRBD1 as a possible D gene (5 bases). Deletions cut 8 bases from V and 3 bases from J, with 11 bases between. The length of the CDR3 is 13 residues.

This clone has more than one count but fewer than ten. The chain carries TRBV5-1 and TRBJ2-7, with TRBD1 matching 11 bases. With V trimmed by 3 bases and J by 12 bases, 5 bases remained unmatched. Per germline, CDR1 SGHRS and CDR2 YFSETQ. The length of the CDR3 is 12 residues. CDR3 coding DNA: TGCGCCAGCAGCTGGGGACAGGGGGACGTGTACTTC. Amino acids: CASSWGQGDVYF.

V usage is TRBV4-2 and J usage is TRBJ1-1, with TRBD1 as a possible D gene (6 bases). There are 14 residues in the CDR3. Germline lookup yields CDR1 LGHNA and CDR2 YNFKEQ. V shed 0 bases and J shed 11 bases, with 16 bases lying between them. CDR3 in amino acids: CASSQEEGVGQAFF. DNA of the CDR3: TGTGCCAGCAGCCAAGAAGAGGGGGTGGGCCAGGCTTTCTTT.

This clone was picked up many times. The rearrangement uses TRBV7-2 and TRBJ1-6, with 8 bases fitting TRBD1. There are 16 residues in the CDR3. V shed 6 bases, J shed 5 bases, and the junction held 9 bases outside the gene matches. From germline, CDR1 is SGHTA and CDR2 FQGNSA. Written as DNA, the CDR3 is TGTGCCAGCAGTCAAAGCAGGGGGCGGCATAATTCACCCCTCCACTTT. Translating it yields CASSQSRGRHNSPLHF.

The gene calls are TRBV1 and TRBJ1-5. TRBV1 is shown as a pseudogene. The CDR3 sequence is 15 residues long. The CDR3 DNA follows: TGCACCAGCAGCCAAGCGGGAGGGTGCAATCAGCCCCAGCATTTT. This sequence encodes CTSSQAGGCNQPQHF.

The chain recombines TRBV27 with TRBJ1-1; no clear D gene. Trimming stripped 6 bases from V and 0 bases from J, with 11 bases between. Germline-derived CDR1 and CDR2 are MNHEY and SMNVEV (reference sequence). CDR3 length: 14 amino acids. The CDR3 loop is CASSRTRMNTEAFF. The CDR3 DNA follows: TGTGCCAGCAGCCGGACTAGGATGAACACTGAAGCTTTCTTT.

The V and J genes are TRBV6-4 and TRBJ1-5; 7 nucleotides agree with TRBD1. Germline values: CDR1 MRHNA, CDR2 SNTAGT. The CDR3 contains 13 residues. Trimming took 4 bases from V and 6 from J; bases not matched to a gene: 3. CDR3 bases: TGTGCCAGCAGTGTGGCAGGGGGTCAGCCCCAGCATTTT. Translated, it gives CASSVAGGQPQHF.

The genes are TRBV5-1 and TRBJ1-5, with TRBD1 matching 10 bases. The CDR3 covers 15 residues. Trimming removed 0 bases from V and 9 bases from J; junction bases left unmatched: 6. The V gene's germline CDR1 is SGHRS and CDR2 YFSETQ. CDR3 residues: CASSLEGQGKGPQHF. CDR3 coding DNA: TGCGCCAGCAGCTTGGAGGGACAGGGGAAAGGGCCCCAGCATTTT.